This entry is about one T cell receptor (beta chain). It lacks a known antigen. The input lacks base qualities; no much larger clone sits a single base away. The data stem from a study of T cells after yellow fever vaccination (dated by TCRdb to between 2018 and 2020). Some background on the complete study: The SMART-Seq v4 Ultra Low Input RNA kit was used to prepare libraries from fractions with low cell numbers. Two healthy male donors made up the cohort, one aged 18 to 30 years and the other aged 30 to 39 years. To track T-cell clones before and after primary and booster YFV17D yellow fever vaccination, bulk TCR alpha and beta repertoires were sequenced longitudinally. Blood was collected at multiple timepoints before and after primary and secondary immunization, and bulk PBMC replicates and cell subsets were isolated. The full study reports these points: After the booster, most clones that had expanded after primary vaccination were detected again (about 97% of CD4 and around nine tenths of CD8), suggesting broad maintenance of memory. Computational filtering was required because FACS-sorted repertoires could contain abundant contaminating clonotypes from the bulk population. The study included only a couple of donors, which limits how far the findings can be generalized. A small share of clonotypes occurred in both CD4 and CD8 compartments, likely arising from convergent recombination. The secondary T-cell response was weaker than the primary response but faster, peaking on day 5 instead of day 15.

The germline V gene supplies CDR1 MNHEY and CDR2 SVGEGT. Its CDR3 holds 12 amino acids, cysteine through phenylalanine. The entry retains the CDR3 DNA only, 36 bases that are in frame from base 1. V and J lose 8 bases and 6 bases, and a span of 11 bases separates them. Sequencing was carried out with an Illumina NovaSeq 6000. TCR cDNA was made using 5'RACE template switching, a step that added a universal primer site and unique molecular identifiers. Priming of cDNA synthesis was performed from both the TCR alpha and TCR beta constant segments. Libraries were amplified in two PCR steps, with sample barcodes and sequencing adapters added in the second step. Sequencing of the libraries was done on either Illumina HiSeq 2500 (2x100 bp) or NovaSeq (2x150 bp). The study's processing was this. MIGEC was used to demultiplex reads and collapse the reads into UMI consensus sequences, and MiXCR was used for V(D)J alignment. Vaccine-responding clonotypes were defined with edgeR using replicate PBMC samples, requiring FDR below 0.01 and a log2 fold change above 5 up to day 15. Each bulk clonotype received a CD4 or CD8 identity based on whether the sequenced CD4 or CD8 repertoire contained that clonotype at higher abundance. Using fastp at Q25 and MiXCR, TCRdb reprocessed the public reads and kept productive beta chains. Merged by CDR3 protein, the rows form single entries marked with the most common genes and DNA. TCRdb, not the original authors, processed these V and J calls. Present in this sample are some 290,000 distinct CDR3 sequences, around 10% of which were seen just once. The ten largest account for about 3% of the sample.

The sample's treatment or condition label, decoded: live attenuated yellow fever vaccine strain. A standard Ficoll-Paque protocol was used to isolate PBMCs from peripheral blood. CD4 and CD8 T-cell fractions were isolated with Dynabeads CD4 and CD8 positive selection kits. RNA was extracted with TriZol from bulk PBMCs, CD4 and CD8 fractions, and dextramer-positive and dextramer-negative fractions. The sequence came from a man aged 18 to 35 who received the YFV17D yellow fever vaccine. The sequence links TRBV6-2 or TRBV6-3 to TRBJ1-5, and perhaps TRBD1 as D gene, on 5 matching bases. This specimen was CD4+ T cells sorted from PBMCs, taken 45 days after the yellow fever booster vaccination. The nucleotide sequence is TGTGCCAGCCACCAGGGTTTTCAGCCCCAGCATTTT. It codes for CASHQGFQPQHF.